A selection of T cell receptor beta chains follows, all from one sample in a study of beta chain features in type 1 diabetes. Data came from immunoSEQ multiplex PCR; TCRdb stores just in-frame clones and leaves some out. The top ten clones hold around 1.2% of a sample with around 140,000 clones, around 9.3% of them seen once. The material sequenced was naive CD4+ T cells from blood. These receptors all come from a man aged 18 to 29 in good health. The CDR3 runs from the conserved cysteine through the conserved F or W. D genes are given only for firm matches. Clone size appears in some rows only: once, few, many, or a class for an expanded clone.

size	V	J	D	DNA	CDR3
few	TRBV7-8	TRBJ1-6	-	TGTGCCAGCAGCCTACAGGGAAATAATTCACCCCTCCACTTT	CASSLQGNNSPLHF
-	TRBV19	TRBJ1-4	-	TGTGCCAGTAGTATACGAGGCGGGGAGGAAAAACTGTTTTTT	CASSIRGGEEKLFF
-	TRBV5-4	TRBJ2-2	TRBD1	TGTGCCAGCAGCTTCGTGACAGGGGGCTTCACCGGGGAGCTGTTTTTT	CASSFVTGGFTGELFF
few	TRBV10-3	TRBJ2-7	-	TGTGCCAGCAGTGACGCCCCGGCCTACGAGCAGTACTTC	CASSDAPAYEQYF
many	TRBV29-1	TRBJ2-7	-	TGCAGCGTTGAATCGGGTTACGAGCAGTACTTC	CSVESGYEQYF
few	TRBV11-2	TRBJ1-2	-	TGTGCCAGCAGCTTAGGGGCGGGGGAAGGCTACACCTTC	CASSLGAGEGYTF
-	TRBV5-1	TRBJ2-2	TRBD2	TGCGCCAGCAGCGTGACTAGCGGGGGGGCCCGGGAGCTGTTTTTT	CASSVTSGGARELFF
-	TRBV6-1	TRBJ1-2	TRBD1	TGTGCCAGCAGTGAAGCAATGGGGACAGGGGCATATGGCTACACCTTC	CASSEAMGTGAYGYTF
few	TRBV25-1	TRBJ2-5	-	TGTGCCAGCAAACTGAGCCAAGAGACCCAGTACTTC	CASKLSQETQYF
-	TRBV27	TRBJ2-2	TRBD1	TGTGCCAGCATCGGGGGACAGGGGGACACCGGGGAGCTGTTTTTT	CASIGGQGDTGELFF
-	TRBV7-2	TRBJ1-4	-	TGTGCCAGCAGGTTCGCAGGCACGGCAACTAATGAAAAACTGTTTTTT	CASRFAGTATNEKLFF
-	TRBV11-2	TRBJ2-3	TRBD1	TGTGCCAGCAGGTCACCATCAGGGGGAGATACGCAGTATTTT	CASRSPSGGDTQYF
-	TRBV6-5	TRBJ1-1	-	TGTGCCAGCCTACAGGGAGGGCTTGACACTGAAGCTTTCTTT	CASLQGGLDTEAFF
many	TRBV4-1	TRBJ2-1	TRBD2	TGCGCCAGCAGCCAAGAGGCGACTAGCGGGGTTAAGCAGTTCTTC	CASSQEATSGVKQFF
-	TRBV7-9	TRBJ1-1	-	TGTGCCAGCAGTCAGGTCGGCACTGAAGCTTTCTTT	CASSQVGTEAFF
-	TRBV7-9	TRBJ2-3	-	TGTGCCAGCAGCTTATGGCGGCCGTCCGTTTCAGATACGCAGTATTTT	CASSLWRPSVSDTQYF
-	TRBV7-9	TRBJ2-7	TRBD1	TGTGCCAGCAGCTCGCAGCCGGGACAGAGCCTAGTGCAGTACTTC	CASSSQPGQSLVQYF
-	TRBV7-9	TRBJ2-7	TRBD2	TGTGCCAGCAGCTTCGAAGCGGGGTACAACGAGCAGTACTTC	CASSFEAGYNEQYF
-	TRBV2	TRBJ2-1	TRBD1	TGTGCCAGCAGTGAAGCGGCCGAAAGGACAGGGTGGAATGAGCAGTTCTTC	CASSEAAERTGWNEQFF
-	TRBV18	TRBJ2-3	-	TGTGCCAGCTCACCACCGGAGGGTTTGGCAGATACGCAGTATTTT	CASSPPEGLADTQYF
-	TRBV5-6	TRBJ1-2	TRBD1	TGTGCCAGCAGCTTCCGGGACAGGGCGCTCGATGGCTACACCTTC	CASSFRDRALDGYTF
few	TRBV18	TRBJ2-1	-	TGTGCCAGCTCACCTCTCACCGGGACACCTTACAATGAGCAGTTCTTC	CASSPLTGTPYNEQFF
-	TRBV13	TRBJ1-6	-	TGTGCCAGCAGCTTGGGCGGGGGCTACTATAATTCACCCCTCCACTTT	CASSLGGGYYNSPLHF
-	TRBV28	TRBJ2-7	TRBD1	TGTGCCAGTCGGGACAGGGTCTACGAGCAGTACTTC	CASRDRVYEQYF
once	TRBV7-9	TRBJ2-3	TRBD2	TGTGCCAGCAGCCCCGAAATGGCGGGGGCAGATACGCAGTATTTT	CASSPEMAGADTQYF
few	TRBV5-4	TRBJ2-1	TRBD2	TGTGCCAGCAGCCCAAGACTAGCGGGGGGGCCTAATGAGCAGTTCTTC	CASSPRLAGGPNEQFF
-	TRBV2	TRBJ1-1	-	TGTGCCAGCAGTGATAGGGTAGCGGGGACTGAAGCTTTCTTT	CASSDRVAGTEAFF
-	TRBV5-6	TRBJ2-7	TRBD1	TGTGCCAGCAGCTGGGGTACGGGACAGGGGTCCTACGAGCAGTACTTC	CASSWGTGQGSYEQYF
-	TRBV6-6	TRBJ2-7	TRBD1	TGTGCCAGCAATGACCGGGACAGGGGCCGGGACGAGCAGTACTTC	CASNDRDRGRDEQYF
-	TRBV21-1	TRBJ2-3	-	TGTGCCAGCAGCAAAGAAACAGGGATCGGAGATACGCAGTATTTT	CASSKETGIGDTQYF
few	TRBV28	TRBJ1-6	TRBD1	TGTGCCAGCAGCGGACCAGGGGGCAGCTCCTATAATTCACCCCTCCACTTT	CASSGPGGSSYNSPLHF
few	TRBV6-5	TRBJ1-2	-	TGTGCCAGCAGTTACAGACAGCTCTATGGCTACACCTTC	CASSYRQLYGYTF
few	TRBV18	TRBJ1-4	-	TGTGCCAGCTCATCGGGCAGGGTTGAAAAACTGTTTTTT	CASSSGRVEKLFF
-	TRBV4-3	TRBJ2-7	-	TGCGCCAGCAGCCAAGATAGGTCACTAGTCACCTACGAGCAGTACTTC	CASSQDRSLVTYEQYF
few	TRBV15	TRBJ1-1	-	TGTGCCACCAGCAGACCGACAGTAAACACTGAAGCTTTCTTT	CATSRPTVNTEAFF
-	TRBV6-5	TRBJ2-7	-	TGTGCCAGCAGAGGACTAAGCGGTTCCTACGAGCAGTACTTC	CASRGLSGSYEQYF
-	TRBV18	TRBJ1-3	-	TGTGCCAGCTCACCAAGTGAGGGAACTGGAAACACCATATATTTT	CASSPSEGTGNTIYF
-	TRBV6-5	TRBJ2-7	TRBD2	TGTGCCAGCAGTTCCTTGACTAGCGCTGGCTACGAGCAGTACTTC	CASSSLTSAGYEQYF
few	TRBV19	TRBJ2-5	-	TGTGCCAGTAGTGAGGGCCAAGAGACCCAGTACTTC	CASSEGQETQYF
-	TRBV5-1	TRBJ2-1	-	TGCGCCAGCAGCCTGGACAGCCCGGACAATGAGCAGTTCTTC	CASSLDSPDNEQFF
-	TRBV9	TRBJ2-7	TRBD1	TGTGCCAGCAGCTCCAGGGGGCAAGCCTACGAGCAGTACTTC	CASSSRGQAYEQYF
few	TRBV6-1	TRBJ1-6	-	TGTGCCAGCAGTGGAACAGGGTCTCGGAGCTCCTATAATTCACCCCTCCACTTT	CASSGTGSRSSYNSPLHF
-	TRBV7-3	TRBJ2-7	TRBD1	TGTGCCAGCAGCTTAACAGGGACAGGCACCGAGCAGTACTTC	CASSLTGTGTEQYF
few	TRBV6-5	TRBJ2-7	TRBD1	TGTGCCAGCAGTTCGGGACAGGGGTTCAACGAGCAGTACTTC	CASSSGQGFNEQYF
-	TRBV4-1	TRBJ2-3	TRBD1	TGCGCCAGCAGCCAGCTGGACAGGGGGAGCACAGATACGCAGTATTTT	CASSQLDRGSTDTQYF
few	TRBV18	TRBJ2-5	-	TGTGCCAGCTCACCCGTAGGCGGGGCCCCAGGGACCCAGTACTTC	CASSPVGGAPGTQYF
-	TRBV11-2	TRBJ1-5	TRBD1	TGTGCCAGCAGCCAGGGACAGGGGTTCTCTAGCAATCAGCCCCAGCATTTT	CASSQGQGFSSNQPQHF